This T cell receptor (beta chain) was sequenced during a study of patients and donors after allogeneic stem cell transplantation. The CDR3 is 15 amino acids. The germline CDR1 and CDR2 sequences are ENHRY and SYGVKD. With 0 bases clipped from V and 2 bases from J, the junction kept 2 bases outside the gene matches. TCRdb re-called the RT-PCR reads through MiXCR, storing one row per CDR3 protein. The sample holds hundreds of thousands of distinct CDR3 sequences, 16% seen once. This clonotype was observed a few times. V gene TRBV10-3 combines with J gene TRBJ2-7; 9 bases map to TRBD1. The TCR originated in a human donor who was either an allogeneic HSCT recipient or a stem cell or donor lymphocyte infusion donor (not recorded which). It is not recorded whose cells these are; they may come from a transplant donor. The material sequenced was blood, either unsorted or a sorted T cell fraction (not recorded which). CDR3 sequence reads: CAISESRQGAYEQYF. The DNA for the CDR3 is TGTGCCATCAGTGAGTCACGACAGGGGGCCTACGAGCAGTACTTC.